The subject of this entry is one T cell receptor (beta chain). Its antigen is not yet known. Base qualities are not provided; no much larger clone lies one nucleotide away. The entry originates in a study of low-dose radiotherapy and immunotherapy resistance in tumors (dated by TCRdb to about 2022). Some background on the complete study: In Cohort 1, each fraction delivered 0.5 Gy every 2 weeks, and the prescribed total PTV dose was 6.5 Gy. Cohort 2 received 1 Gy per fraction every two weeks, with a total of 13 Gy over 26 weeks. Patients were given nivolumab as a 240 mg flat dose every two weeks and ipilimumab at 1 mg/kg every six weeks, with both drugs delivered intravenously. Every two weeks, patients got intravenous cyclophosphamide at 200 mg/m2, given one day ahead of each radiation and immunotherapy administration. Patients took aspirin 300 mg orally once daily for four cycles, starting on cycle 1 day 1. No randomization into treatment groups was done for the people taking part in the trial. Eight patients were included in the translational analysis: three from the first dose cohort and the first five from the second dose cohort.

Instrument used: Illumina HiSeq 2500. First-strand cDNA was synthesized using Superscript III and a set of TRAV- and TRBV-specific primers, so that both TCRalpha and TCRbeta chains were covered. TCRs were amplified with Phusion for roughly 20 PCR cycles, with a constant-region primer paired with the adapter attached to the V primers. Isolated mRNA was amplified with the MessageAmp II aRNA Amplification Kit, using a 16-hour in vitro transcription at 37°C. The Dynabeads mRNA DIRECT Purification Kit was used to isolate the mRNA for TCR sequencing. Indexed Illumina adapters were added in a second Phusion PCR of about 27 cycles, after which AMPure XP beads were used to purify the products. The paper's data handling went like this. Custom Perl scripts were used to pool TCR sequences that encoded the same protein, to remove out-of-frame sequences, and to calculate the abundance of each clonotype. TCR sequences supported by only a single read were excluded from analysis. Repertoire metrics included Shannon entropy, Gini index, clonality, richness, and frequency of TCRs shared between repertoires. TCRdb took the public reads, trimmed them with fastp at Q25, ran MiXCR for clone calling and kept in-frame beta chains. Every distinct CDR3 protein forms one entry, paired with its most common genes and DNA. TCRdb, not the authors, supplied the V and J calls. This sample lists around 80,000 distinct CDR3 sequences; about a sixth were detected once. The ten biggest clones cover roughly 1.4% of the sample.

V gives up 5 bases and J gives up 6 bases, and the segment between their germline ends measures 11 bases. From the cysteine through the phenylalanine, the CDR3 covers 13 amino acids. The retained sequence is limited to the CDR3, 39 bases, with the frame set at the first base. CDR1 MDHEN and CDR2 SYDVKM are derived from the germline V gene. Per the publication, the time point label means: after trial treatment. According to the study, the label for this sample's treatment or condition signals: LDRT plus nivolumab, ipilimumab, low-dose cyclophosphamide and aspirin (RACIN trial). Donors were enrolled in RACIN, a single-arm phase I dose-escalation trial in which nivolumab, ipilimumab, aspirin, low-dose cyclophosphamide and low-dose radiotherapy were combined. To be eligible, a patient needed to have an advanced solid tumor that was TIL-negative.

Sequenced material: PBMCs, taken after low-dose radiotherapy plus immunotherapy. This sequence was found in a male donor with prostate cancer. The chain is made from TRBV28 and TRBJ2-1, and perhaps TRBD1 as D gene, on 6 matching bases. The DNA sequence is TGTGCCAGCAGTACCGGACAGTTCAATGAGCAGTTCTTC. This codes for CASSTGQFNEQFF.